These T cell receptor beta chains were read from a single sample in a study of molecular identifiers for immune sequencing clone quantification. Each CDR3 protein is one row after TCRdb ran MiXCR on the PCR reads. In the table there are 490,000 or so distinct CDR3 sequences, 20% to 25% of which are singletons. Sequenced sample: naive CD8+ T cells from blood, with Jurkat cell RNA spiked in. The receptors come from a human donor in good health. Some libraries in this study had Jurkat cell RNA spiked in. Each CDR3 is given with its conserved first and last residue. A D gene is named only where the DNA matches it firmly. Some rows have no size entry. The others give once, few or many, or a class for an expanded clone.

>NA|TRBJ1-5|TRBV19|many|16
TGTGCCAGTAGTATAGATCTGGAGCTTGGGGGTCAGCCCCAGCATTTT
CASSIDLELGGQPQHF
>NA|TRBJ2-7|TRBV24-1|NA|11
TGTGCCACCAGTGATAGCTACGAGCAGTACTTC
CATSDSYEQYF
>NA|TRBJ1-1|TRBV5-6|once|14
TGTGCCAGCAGCCCCGAGAGGGGAGGCATTGAAGCTTTCTTT
CASSPERGGIEAFF
>NA|TRBJ1-6|TRBV4-3|few|15
TGCGCCAGCAGCCAATACAGGGACTATAATTCACCCCTCCACTTT
CASSQYRDYNSPLHF
>TRBD2|TRBJ2-1|TRBV24-1|many|16
TGTGCCACCAGTGAAGGGACTAGCGGGGTGAGGAATGAGCAGTTCTTC
CATSEGTSGVRNEQFF
>NA|TRBJ2-7|TRBV9|few|14
TGTGCCAGCAGCACCACAGGGTTTGGCTACGAGCAGTACTTC
CASSTTGFGYEQYF
>NA|TRBJ2-7|TRBV7-9|many|13
TGTGCCAGCAGAGGAGGGTTAACCCACGAGCAGTACTTC
CASRGGLTHEQYF
>TRBD1|TRBJ1-2|TRBV18|many|14
TGTGCCAGCTCACCGACAGGACAGGGAGATGGCTACACCTTC
CASSPTGQGDGYTF
>NA|TRBJ1-1|TRBV6-6|NA|16
TGTGCCAGCAGCCTGGGGGGTTGGGGTATGAACACTGAAGCTTTCTTT
CASSLGGWGMNTEAFF
>NA|TRBJ1-1|TRBV28|NA|16
TGTGCCAGCAGTTTCGCCAGCGACTTTATGAACACTGAAGCTTTCTTT
CASSFASDFMNTEAFF
>NA|TRBJ2-3|TRBV27|many|12
TGTGCCAGCTTCTCAAACACAGATACGCAGTATTTT
CASFSNTDTQYF
>NA|TRBJ2-7|TRBV4-3|many|14
TGCGCCAGCAGCCAAGACCCCGGGAACTACGAGCAGTACTTC
CASSQDPGNYEQYF
>TRBD1|TRBJ2-7|TRBV4-1|NA|16
TGCGCCAGCAGCCAGCAATCGACAGGGGGCACCTACGAGCAGTACTTC
CASSQQSTGGTYEQYF
>TRBD2|TRBJ2-1|TRBV14|NA|17
TGTGCCAGCAGCCACCCCTTCCCTCTAGCGGGAGTTGGGGAGCAGTTCTTC
CASSHPFPLAGVGEQFF
>NA|TRBJ1-1|TRBV7-8|many|15
TGTGCCAGCAGCTCCGCAATGGCCCGGAACACTGAAGCTTTCTTT
CASSSAMARNTEAFF
>TRBD1|TRBJ2-5|TRBV28|few|17
TGTGCCAGCAGTTTTTCCCACGGGACAGGTGAAGGAGAGACCCAGTACTTC
CASSFSHGTGEGETQYF
>NA|TRBJ2-5|TRBV20-1|NA|15
TGCAGTGCTAGAGACGGGGCTACAATACAAGAGACCCAGTACTTC
CSARDGATIQETQYF
>NA|TRBJ2-3|TRBV12-3/TRBV12-4|NA|13
TGTGCCAGCAGTTTGGAGGACGCAGATACGCAGTATTTT
CASSLEDADTQYF
>NA|TRBJ1-1|TRBV5-5|few|12
TGTGCCAGCAGCTTGCAGGGCATTGAAGCTTTCTTT
CASSLQGIEAFF
>TRBD1|TRBJ2-7|TRBV19|few|15
TGTGCCAGTAGTACGAAAGGACAGGGGGCTGGCGAGCAGTACTTC
CASSTKGQGAGEQYF
>NA|TRBJ1-4|TRBV4-3|many|15
TGCGCCAGCAGCCATTTATGGGGGTCGAATGAAAAACTGTTTTTT
CASSHLWGSNEKLFF
>TRBD2|TRBJ2-3|TRBV4-1|NA|17
TGCGCCAGCAGCCAAGATAGGACTAGCGGGATCTTCGATACGCAGTATTTT
CASSQDRTSGIFDTQYF
>NA|TRBJ2-3|TRBV7-9|many|14
TGTGCCAGCAGCTTAGAAAGGGGCACAGATACGCAGTATTTT
CASSLERGTDTQYF
>TRBD1|TRBJ2-7|TRBV6-2/TRBV6-3|NA|14
TGTGCCAGCAGTTACGGACAGGGTGTTCACGAGCAGTACTTC
CASSYGQGVHEQYF
>NA|TRBJ1-1|TRBV4-1|many|14
TGCGCCAGCAGCCAAGGGTTCACGCACACTGAAGCTTTCTTT
CASSQGFTHTEAFF
>NA|TRBJ2-5|TRBV27|many|13
TGTGCCAGCGGTAACCGGGACCCGACGCCCCAGTACTTC
CASGNRDPTPQYF
>TRBD2|TRBJ2-7|TRBV7-9|NA|18
TGTGCCAGCAGCCCTCGGGTCGGGGGGAAAGCCGACTCCTACGAGCAGTACTTC
CASSPRVGGKADSYEQYF
>NA|TRBJ2-2|TRBV6-5|NA|15
TGTGCCAGCAGTTACTCGATTCAAAACACCGGGGAGCTGTTGTTT
CASSYSIQNTGELLF
>NA|TRBJ2-4|TRBV27|NA|16
TGTGCCAGCAGCCCCTGGGCAGTCCTAGCCAAAAACATTCAGTACTTC
CASSPWAVLAKNIQYF
>NA|TRBJ2-7|TRBV27|few|13
TGTGCCAGCAGTTCACGACAGCTCCACGAGCAGTACTTC
CASSSRQLHEQYF
>TRBD2|TRBJ2-5|TRBV29-1|many|14
TGCAGCGTTTGGGGACTAGCGGTCGGAGAGACCCAGTACTTC
CSVWGLAVGETQYF
>NA|TRBJ2-7|TRBV7-9|NA|14
TGTGCCAGCAGCAAGGCGGGGCAATCCTACGAGCAGTACTTC
CASSKAGQSYEQYF
>NA|TRBJ1-5|TRBV6-2/TRBV6-3|many|13
TGTGCCAGCAGTTATCGGGGCAATCAGCCCCAGCATTTT
CASSYRGNQPQHF
>TRBD2|TRBJ2-3|TRBV15|NA|16
TGTGCCACCAGCAGATTAGCGGGGATTAGCACAGATACGCAGTATTTT
CATSRLAGISTDTQYF
>TRBD1|TRBJ1-1|TRBV5-3|NA|14
TGTGCCAGCGGCTTACGACAGGGGTGGACTGAAGCTTTCTTT
CASGLRQGWTEAFF
>NA|TRBJ2-1|TRBV2|NA|12
TGTGCCAGCGTAGACAGATACAATGAGCAGTTCTTC
CASVDRYNEQFF
>TRBD1|TRBJ1-5|TRBV5-6|many|13
TGTGCCAGCAGCCTGACAGGGGGGCAGCCCCAGCATTTT
CASSLTGGQPQHF
>NA|TRBJ2-6|TRBV12-3/TRBV12-4|NA|18
TGTGCCAGCAGTCTCTTTAAGGGTGGTAGCTCTGGGGCCAACGTCCTGACTTTC
CASSLFKGGSSGANVLTF
>TRBD1|TRBJ1-2|TRBV13|NA|16
TGTGCCAGCAGCTTTTTTACCGGGACAGTTAACTATGGCTACACCTTC
CASSFFTGTVNYGYTF
>NA|TRBJ2-7|TRBV19|few|14
TGTGCCAGTAGTATGTGGGGCGCAGGCTACGAGCAGTACTTC
CASSMWGAGYEQYF
>TRBD2|TRBJ2-1|TRBV29-1|few|15
TGCAGCGTTCTTTATAAACTAGCGGCCTACAATGAGCAGTTCTTC
CSVLYKLAAYNEQFF